Following are 10 T cell receptor beta chains from one sample sequenced in a study of CD8 T cells in ankylosing spondylitis. MiXCR, run by TCRdb on the 5' RACE reads, gives a single entry per CDR3 protein. The data contain 150,000 or so distinct CDR3 sequences, roughly 12% of them singletons. The sequenced sample was blood, either unsorted or a sorted T cell fraction (not recorded which). The receptors come from a male donor with ankylosing spondylitis or in good health (not recorded which).

About this clonotype itself: With a much larger clone just one base away, this may be a read error. The chain has TRBV12-3 or TRBV12-4 and TRBJ2-2; 9 nucleotides align to TRBD1. The CDR3 spans 14 residues. The CDR3 loop reads CASRAGTGPGELLF. CDR3 nucleotides: TGTGCCAGCAGGGCCGGGACAGGGCCCGGGGAGCTGCTTTTT.

The chain has TRBV7-2 and TRBJ2-3; TRBD1 might be the D (5 bases). The germline V gene encodes CDR1 SGHTA and CDR2 FQGNSA. Deletions cut 1 base from V and 3 bases from J, with 8 bases between. The CDR3 totals 14 residues. The CDR3 nucleotides are TGTGCCAGCAGCTTAGATGCAGGGACAGATACGCAGTATTTT. This sequence encodes CASSLDAGTDTQYF.

The rearrangement joins TRBV2 to TRBJ2-1, with D perhaps assigned TRBD1 or TRBD2 (5 bases each). The germline gives CDR1 SNHLY, CDR2 FYNNEI. The CDR3 runs 11 residues. V dropped 4 bases and J dropped 16 bases, with 14 bases sitting between them. The DNA of the CDR3 is TGTGCCAGCAGTGCAGGGTCCTCGGGATTCTTC. This encodes CASSAGSSGFF.

This clonotype was picked up a small number of times. The chain carries TRBV5-1 and TRBJ2-3; TRBD1 agrees at 10 bases. The CDR3 spans 15 residues. In germline, CDR1 is SGHRS, CDR2 YFSETQ. Trimming took 0 bases from V and 4 from J; bases not matched to a gene: 2. The CDR3 DNA sequence: TGCGCCAGCAGCTTGGCGACAGGGGGCCCAGATACGCAGTATTTT. It translates to CASSLATGGPDTQYF. Together with reference TRBV5-1 and TRBJ2-3, the CDR3 gives the full variable domain: KAGVTQTPRYLIKTRGQQVTLSCSPISGHRSVSWYQQTPGQGLQFLFEYFSETQRNKGNFPGRFSGRQFSNSRSEMNVSTLELGDSALYLCASSLATGGPDTQYFGPGTRLTVL.

The chain links TRBV12-3 or TRBV12-4 to TRBJ2-2, with D perhaps TRBD1 (6 bases). This CDR3 is 13 amino acids long. CDR3 DNA: TGTGTCAATGCGCCATACAGGGCCGGGGAGCTGTTTTTT. Its translation is CVNAPYRAGELFF.

This clonotype was seen at least ten times. The chain has TRBV6-6 and TRBJ1-6; 8 nucleotides align to TRBD1. The J segment lost 11 bases and the V segment lost 5 bases, leaving 5 bases of the junction unmatched. Germline assignment: CDR1 MNHNY and CDR2 SVGAGI (reference sequence). The CDR3 is 13 amino acids. The CDR3 protein is CASSRQGSTPLHF. In DNA, the CDR3 is TGTGCCAGCAGTCGACAGGGGAGTACACCCCTCCACTTT.

This clonotype was seen many times. The gene calls are TRBV5-1 and TRBJ2-7; tentative D call: TRBD2 (6 bases). With 2 bases removed from V and 6 bases from J, the gap between germline ends came to 6 bases. The germline gives CDR1 SGHRS, CDR2 YFSETQ. The CDR3 runs 11 residues. This CDR3 is CASSFSGEQYF. The CDR3 DNA reads as TGCGCCAGCAGCTTTAGCGGCGAGCAGTACTTC. The variable domain in full, completed from reference TRBV5-1 and TRBJ2-7, reads KAGVTQTPRYLIKTRGQQVTLSCSPISGHRSVSWYQQTPGQGLQFLFEYFSETQRNKGNFPGRFSGRQFSNSRSEMNVSTLELGDSALYLCASSFSGEQYFGPGTRLTVT.

This chain uses TRBV27 with TRBJ1-4; D ambiguous. The germline V gene has CDR1 MNHEY and CDR2 SMNVEV (reference sequence). The CDR3 contains 13 residues. Trimming shortened V by 2 bases and J by 6 bases, and 7 bases separated the two germline ends. CDR3 sequence (DNA): TGTGCCAGCAGTTTACGGTTGGATGAAAAACTGTTTTTT. It codes for CASSLRLDEKLFF.

The rearrangement links TRBV20-1 to TRBJ1-3, with 7 bases lining up with TRBD1. Unmatched junction bases numbered 10, after V lost 2 bases and J lost 0 bases. Germline CDR1 is DFQATT and CDR2 is SNEGSKA (reference sequence). The CDR3 totals 17 residues. The CDR3 here is CSARNLQDRSSGNTIYF. CDR3 nucleotides: TGCAGTGCTAGAAACCTTCAGGACAGGAGCTCTGGAAACACCATATATTTT.

This clonotype was detected many times. The chain is built from TRBV29-1 and TRBJ1-5; 7 nucleotides line up with TRBD1. CDR1 SQVTM and CDR2 ANQGSEA come from the germline V gene. The V and J ends lost 6 bases and 5 bases, in that order; junction bases with no gene match: 7. This CDR3 has 13 residues. CDR3 DNA sequence: TGCAGCGTCCGGGACAGTTCTTATCAGCCCCAGCATTTT. Protein: CSVRDSSYQPQHF. Combining the CDR3 with reference TRBV29-1 and TRBJ1-5 gives the whole variable domain SAVISQKPSRDICQRGTSLTIQCQVDSQVTMMFWYRQQPGQSLTLIATANQGSEATYESGFVIDKFPISRPNLTFSTLTVSNMSPEDSSIYLCSVRDSSYQPQHFGDGTRLSIL.